The clone carrying this T cell receptor beta chain was detected once. The antigen is not known. The data are from a study of CD8+CD57+ T cells in acquired aplastic anemia. Findings and limits, study-wide: CD8+ Simpson's diversity showed no significant patient-control difference.

Profiling of TCR beta VDJ combinations and CDR3 sequences used genomic DNA as template. TCRdb processed the reads anew with MiXCR; each CDR3 protein has one entry. This table holds just over 200,000 distinct CDR3 sequences, approximately 60% found once. The germline gives CDR1 SGHRS, CDR2 YFSETQ. The CDR3 is 14 amino acids. V gave up 0 bases and J gave up 6 bases; unmatched junction bases: 4. An expansion of CD8+CD57+ cells by flow cytometry had been shown in patients chosen for sequencing. The source is a human donor with aplastic anemia. V gene TRBV5-1 combines with J gene TRBJ2-3, with TRBD2 matching 7 bases. The sample comprised sorted CD4+, CD8+, or CD8+CD57+ T cells (not recorded which) from PBMCs. In DNA, the CDR3 is TGCGCCAGCAGCTTGGGTAGGCGGGAGGATACGCAGTATTTT. It translates to CASSLGRREDTQYF. Together with reference TRBV5-1 and TRBJ2-3, the CDR3 gives the full variable domain: KAGVTQTPRYLIKTRGQQVTLSCSPISGHRSVSWYQQTPGQGLQFLFEYFSETQRNKGNFPGRFSGRQFSNSRSEMNVSTLELGDSALYLCASSLGRREDTQYFGPGTRLTVL.